This record looks at one T cell receptor (beta chain) sequence and its context. Its antigen is unidentified. The CDR3 length is 17 residues. Germline-derived CDR1 and CDR2 are SGHNT and YYREEE (reference sequence). V trimming: 5 bases; J trimming: 0 bases; junction bases outside the gene matches: 7. This table comes from immunoSEQ multiplex PCR, and its TCRdb copy is limited to in-frame clones, with some not included. The sample includes about 84,000 clones, under 95% seen only once; the top ten take 2% to 2.5%. This entry is derived from a study of cytomegalovirus exposure and HLA in healthy donors. About the study: The approximately 670 first-cohort repertoires and the 100 to 150 validation repertoires shared the same platform, a later analysis reported. Study-level findings and limits: A list of 150 or so TCR beta chains associated with cytomegalovirus was given. CMV antigen specificity of a few CMV-associated chains was confirmed in vitro. Per published reports, the classifier diagnosed cytomegalovirus status with high specificity and sensitivity.

The TCR was taken from a man in his thirties or forties in good health and CMV-seronegative. The sample consisted of PBMCs. The chain recombines TRBV5-4 with TRBJ2-3; 12 bases map to TRBD1. The CDR3 coding sequence is TGTGCCAGCAGTACCCCGGGACAGGGGGCTAGCACAGATACGCAGTATTTT. This translates into CASSTPGQGASTDTQYF.